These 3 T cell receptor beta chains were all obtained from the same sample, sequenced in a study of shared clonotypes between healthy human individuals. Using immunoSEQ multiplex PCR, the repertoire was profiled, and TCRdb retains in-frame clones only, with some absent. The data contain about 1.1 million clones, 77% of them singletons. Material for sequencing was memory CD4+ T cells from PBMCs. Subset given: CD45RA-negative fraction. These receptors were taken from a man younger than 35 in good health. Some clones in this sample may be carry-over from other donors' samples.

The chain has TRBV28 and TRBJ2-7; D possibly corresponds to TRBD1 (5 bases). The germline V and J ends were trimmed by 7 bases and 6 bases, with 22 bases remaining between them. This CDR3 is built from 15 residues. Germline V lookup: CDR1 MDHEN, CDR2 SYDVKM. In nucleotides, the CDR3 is TGTGCCAGCACCCGTCCCCCCGCAGGGCCAAGCGAGCAGTACTTC. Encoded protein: CASTRPPAGPSEQYF.

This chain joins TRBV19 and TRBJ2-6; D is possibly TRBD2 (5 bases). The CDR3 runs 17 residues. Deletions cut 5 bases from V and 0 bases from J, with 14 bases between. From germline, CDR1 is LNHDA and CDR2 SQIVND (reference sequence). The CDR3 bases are TGTGCCAGTAGTTCCAGCCATCTAGCCTCTGGGGCCAACGTCCTGACTTTC. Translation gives CASSSSHLASGANVLTF.

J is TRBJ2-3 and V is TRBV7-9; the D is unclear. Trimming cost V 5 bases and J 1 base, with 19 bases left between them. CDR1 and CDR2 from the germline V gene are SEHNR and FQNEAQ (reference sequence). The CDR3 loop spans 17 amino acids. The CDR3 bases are TGTGCCAGCAGCCGACCCCTAGGCCGGGCCCGCACAGATACGCAGTATTTT. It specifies CASSRPLGRARTDTQYF.